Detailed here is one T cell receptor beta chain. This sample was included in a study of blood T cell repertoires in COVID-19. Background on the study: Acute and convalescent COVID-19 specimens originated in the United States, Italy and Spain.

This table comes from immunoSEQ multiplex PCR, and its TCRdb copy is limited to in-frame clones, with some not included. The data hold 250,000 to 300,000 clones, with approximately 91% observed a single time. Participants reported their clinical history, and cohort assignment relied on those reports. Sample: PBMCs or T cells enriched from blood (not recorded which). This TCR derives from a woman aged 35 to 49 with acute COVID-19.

CDR3 in amino acids: CASSPVRQGDSSGNTIYF. The CDR3 region has the DNA TGTGCCAGCTCACCAGTTCGACAGGGTGATTCCTCTGGAAACACCATATATTTT. The chain combines TRBV18 with TRBJ1-3, with 7 bases matching TRBD1. The CDR3 totals 18 residues. V lost 2 bases to trimming and J lost 0 bases; unmatched junction nucleotides: 10. Germline-derived CDR1 and CDR2 are KGHSH and LQKENI.